This T cell receptor beta chain derives from a study of shared clonotypes between healthy human individuals (dated by TCRdb to the early 2020s). At the level of the whole study: Three men and two women, aged 18 to 49 years, made up the cohort. To estimate repertoire size and how much clonotypes are shared between individuals, the study performed deep sequencing of blood TCR repertoires from about five healthy adults. For each donor, CD4 naive and CD4 memory were each run on three plates, CD8 naive on two plates, and CD8 memory on one plate. Different laboratories and diverse techniques were used to prepare libraries and sequence TCR repertoires, to increase sequencing depth and limit assay-specific biases. Leukapheresis yielded between about 0.8 and 8.9 billion PBMCs per donor. Overall study outcomes, separate from this receptor: Across a few donors, around 5% of naive CD4, around 3.3% of naive CD8, about 2.3% of memory CD4, and 0.3% to 0.45% of memory CD8 clonotypes were shared. Incomplete sequencing was indicated by rarefaction of sorted-subset datasets, despite the large sequencing depth. Sampling was restricted to blood, and TCR repertoires in tissues likely differ from the TCR repertoires found in blood. Based on pairwise subsampling, the degree of clonotype sharing among donors was expected to be affected by sequencing depth. Clonotypes shared by all four sorted-subset donors showed higher generation probabilities than non-shared clonotypes. Because the study included a small number of donors, the genetic and exposure-history diversity represented was limited. Naive subsets generally had larger estimated clonotype richness than memory subsets did.

In regard to this clone: Its recognized antigen is unknown. The record has no base qualities; no much larger clone is one base away.

The CDR3 goes from the cysteine to the phenylalanine over 12 residues. Left in the record is the CDR3 DNA by itself, 36 bases read in frame from the first base. Germline trimming: 3 bases from V, 7 bases from J; junction bases outside gene matches: 5. The germline V gene (reference sequence) specifies GTSNPN as CDR1 and SVGIG as CDR2. Donors were healthy HIV-negative adults with no recently reported acute infections or vaccinations. All donors were Caucasian adults living in Nashville, Tennessee, USA. CD4+ T cells were enriched through magnetic negative selection, after which naive cells were positively selected on CD45RA and the remaining negative fraction served as the memory subset. After blood collection by leukapheresis, PBMCs were isolated using Ficoll-Histopaque density gradient centrifugation and then cryopreserved in the vapor phase of liquid nitrogen. Analytical flow cytometry was used to check the purity and quantity of each magnetically sorted T cell population. Genomic DNA was isolated from each sorted fraction and quantified by UV absorbance on a Nanodrop 2000c.

TCR CDR3 regions were amplified from genomic DNA by multiplex PCR using the deep immunoSEQ assay. Extracted genomic DNA from each cell subset was distributed evenly across all wells of several immunoSEQ 96-well plates, and each plate was treated as a replicate. For sorted subsets, around 0.2 ug genomic DNA, equal to some 30,000 T cell genomes, was loaded into each replicate PCR. The purified libraries were quantified using a Qubit 3.0 fluorometer, sized with a Bioanalyzer 2100, and then quantified again using the KAPA Library Quantification kit. Every immunoSEQ 96-well plate was sequenced on a dedicated single-read 150-cycle Illumina NextSeq 550 flow cell. As for the original processing: Because the immunoSEQ output included only junctional sequences and no quality scores, the filtering could not be the same as the filtering used for full-length reads. To assign V/J genes and CDR3, sequences were annotated against IMGT germline references using PyIR, a Python wrapper for IgBLAST v1.9. Reads were filtered out if the reads had weak V/J assignments (E-value above 1e-6), no CDR3, stop codons, out-of-frame junctions, or ambiguous translated residues. V3J clonotypes were defined as sequences sharing the same inferred V gene, J gene, and CDR3 amino acid sequence. Percentage overlap between repertoires was calculated by dividing the number of shared unique clonotypes by the size of the smaller repertoire. Three approaches were used to assess repertoire richness: RTK rarefaction, the Chao1 estimator, and Recon v2.1 estimates of unobserved clonotypes. Generation probabilities for all TCRbeta clonotypes obtained by the gDNA method from a handful of donors were computed using OLGA. Entries here come from immuneACCESS through TCRdb and include only in-frame sequences with V and J called. Some clones fail to appear in such tables; in the studies checked, an unresolved V gene covers under half of the shortfall, and the cause of the remainder is unknown. Clonal size and the V and J genes are those of that table, whereas D and trimming came from the DNA. The sample records over a million clones, under 80% of which are singletons. The ten largest account for approximately 1.5% of the sample.

The receptor chain draws on TRBV30 and TRBJ2-7, and 8 bases in between align with TRBD1. The origin of this receptor is a man younger than 35 in good health. The sequenced material came from memory CD4+ T cells sorted from blood. The sample's cell subset or site label, in plain terms: CD45RA-negative fraction. The sequence in DNA is TGTGCCTGGAGCGAAAACAGGGGGGAGCAGTACTTC. Its product reads: CAWSENRGEQYF.